These 2 T cell receptor beta chains came from one sample sequenced in a study of control samples from healthy donors and cancer patients. Clones were sequenced by immunoSEQ multiplex PCR, and TCRdb holds only the in-frame ones, with some missing. The table records some 130,000 clones, around 89% of them present only once. Material for sequencing was blood. All receptors derive from a man between 35 and 55 years old in good health.

V usage is TRBV3-1 (or the pseudogene TRBV3-2) and J usage is TRBJ1-2, with no clear D. V was shortened by 4 bases and J by 1 base, with 7 bases between the two germline ends. The CDR3 totals 13 residues. Germline V gene lookup returns CDR1 LGHDT and CDR2 YNNKEL (reference sequence). The CDR3 is CASSRRSNYGYTF. The CDR3 region has the DNA TGTGCCAGCAGCCGCAGGAGTAACTATGGCTACACCTTC.

The gene calls are TRBV5-5 and TRBJ1-2, with D possibly TRBD1 on 6 matching bases. V dropped 0 bases and J dropped 5 bases, with 11 bases sitting between them. Germline V gives CDR1 SGHKS, CDR2 YYEKEE (reference sequence). This CDR3 contains 14 residues. This chain's CDR3 is CASSLADSEYGYTF. CDR3 in DNA: TGTGCCAGCAGCTTGGCGGACAGCGAGTATGGCTACACCTTC.